This T cell receptor (beta chain) was recorded in a study of radiotherapy plus CTLA-4 blockade in lung cancer. As for the study in general: Objective responses were seen in about a sixth of patients, disease control in approximately 30%.

Some clones are missing from TCRdb's copy, which holds only in-frame ones; the method was immunoSEQ multiplex PCR. The sample shows 45,000 to 55,000 clones, around four fifths of them seen only once. Trimming cost V 5 bases and J 4 bases; bases outside gene matches: 7. CDR3 length: 14 amino acids. Germline lookup yields CDR1 SGHNT and CDR2 YYREEE (reference sequence). Findings of the study overall: Alongside interferon-beta, early blood T cell clone dynamics were reportedly the best predictor of response. After treatment with radiotherapy plus ipilimumab, TCR clones that came from the tumor expanded in blood.

People whose metastatic non-small-cell lung cancer was chemo-refractory got focal radiation along with CTLA-4 blockade by ipilimumab. As concerns this clone: Its target is not known.

Source: peripheral blood, taken from a patient treated with radiotherapy plus ipilimumab. The receptor was isolated from a human donor with non-small cell lung cancer who had a partial response to radiotherapy plus ipilimumab. The chain couples TRBV5-4 to TRBJ1-2; 8 bases map to TRBD1. DNA for the CDR3: TGTGCCAGCAGACCTCCGGGACAGGTCTATGGCTACACCTTC. Residues: CASRPPGQVYGYTF.